These T cell receptor beta chains were read from a single sample in a study of identical twins. TCRdb passed the 5' RACE reads through MiXCR, listing each CDR3 protein once. The data show about 390,000 distinct CDR3 sequences, about 9% seen once. Sequenced: naive T cells sorted from blood. The receptor source for this set is a woman aged 50 to 65 in good health. The CDR3 runs from the conserved cysteine through the conserved F or W. Fields, in order: CDR3 protein, CDR3 DNA, clone size, V gene, J gene, D gene. The D gene is left open where the match is weak. Size values are once, few and many counts, or a class for expanded clones, and some rows have none.

CASRGGLAGSTDTQYF,TGCGCCAGCAGGGGCGGACTAGCGGGAAGCACAGATACGCAGTATTTT,few,TRBV5-1,TRBJ2-3,TRBD2
CSVEDGTGTGHRETQYF,TGCAGCGTTGAAGATGGAACCGGGACAGGTCACCGAGAGACCCAGTACTTC,many,TRBV29-1,TRBJ2-5,TRBD1
CSAATDTNTEAFF,TGCAGTGCTGCCACAGACACCAACACTGAAGCTTTCTTT,many,TRBV20-1,TRBJ1-1,.
CSARWTTRAGGYEQFF,TGCAGTGCTAGGTGGACGACTAGAGCGGGAGGCTATGAGCAGTTCTTC,few,TRBV20-1,TRBJ2-1,TRBD2
CASTETGLERDTQYF,TGTGCCAGCACCGAGACGGGGCTAGAGAGAGATACGCAGTATTTT,many,TRBV25-1,TRBJ2-3,.
CASSEGAASNVLTF,TGTGCCAGCAGTGAAGGGGCAGCCAGCAACGTCCTGACTTTC,few,TRBV6-1,TRBJ2-6,.
CASSQAGYEQYF,TGTGCCAGCAGCCAAGCGGGGTACGAGCAGTACTTC,.,TRBV3-1,TRBJ2-7,.
CASSPVRAGELFF,TGTGCCAGCAGCCCTGTCCGGGCCGGGGAGCTGTTTTTT,few,TRBV2,TRBJ2-2,.
CASSLGPGPSYNEQSF,TGTGCCAGCAGCTTAGGCCCTGGACCCTCCTACAATGAGCAGTCCTTC,few,TRBV11-2,TRBJ2-1,.
CASRLLGAANTGELFF,TGTGCCAGCAGGTTACTCGGGGCCGCGAACACCGGGGAGCTGTTTTTT,.,TRBV12-3/TRBV12-4,TRBJ2-2,.
CSVTSNEQFF,TGCAGCGTTACTAGTAATGAGCAGTTCTTC,.,TRBV29-1,TRBJ2-1,.
CASSFIGQGVNEQFF,TGTGCCAGCAGCTTTATTGGACAGGGAGTGAATGAGCAGTTCTTC,few,TRBV7-9,TRBJ2-1,TRBD1
CSASRDWGTEAFF,TGCAGTGCTAGCAGGGATTGGGGCACTGAAGCTTTCTTT,many,TRBV20-1,TRBJ1-1,.
CASSNPGPAGEQFF,TGTGCCAGCAGTAATCCGGGTCCGGCGGGGGAGCAGTTCTTC,.,TRBV12-3/TRBV12-4,TRBJ2-1,.
CASSEYIRGTGGAETQYF,TGTGCCAGCAGTGAATATATTCGGGGGACAGGGGGTGCGGAGACCCAGTACTTC,many,TRBV25-1,TRBJ2-5,TRBD1
CASSQDLAAAYNEQFF,TGTGCCAGCAGCCAAGATCTGGCGGCCGCCTACAATGAGCAGTTCTTC,.,TRBV3-1,TRBJ2-1,.
CASSLTTGELFF,TGCGCCAGCAGCTTGACCACCGGGGAGCTGTTTTTT,many,TRBV5-1,TRBJ2-2,.
CASSTRLETQYF,TGTGCCAGCAGTACCAGGTTGGAGACCCAGTACTTC,few,TRBV12-3/TRBV12-4,TRBJ2-5,.
CASSSLADPSEDTQYF,TGTGCCAGCAGCAGCTTAGCGGACCCGAGCGAAGATACGCAGTATTTT,.,TRBV7-9,TRBJ2-3,.
CASSFSATNEKLFF,TGTGCCAGCAGTTTTTCGGCAACTAATGAAAAACTGTTTTTT,many,TRBV12-3/TRBV12-4,TRBJ1-4,.
CASSLGALGGTEAFF,TGCGCCAGCAGCTTGGGGGCGCTTGGGGGGACTGAAGCTTTCTTT,many,TRBV5-1,TRBJ1-1,.
CASSPRIVNNEQFF,TGTGCCAGCAGCCCTCGGATAGTTAACAATGAGCAGTTCTTC,many,TRBV7-2,TRBJ2-1,.
CASSYDRGASEQYF,TGCGCCAGCAGCTACGACAGGGGGGCGAGCGAGCAGTACTTC,.,TRBV4-1,TRBJ2-7,TRBD1
CASSVGPYPSYEQYF,TGCGCCAGCAGCGTCGGGCCCTATCCTTCCTACGAGCAGTACTTC,.,TRBV4-1,TRBJ2-7,.
CASSQDLQGTGNEQFF,TGCGCCAGCAGCCAAGATCTTCAAGGGACGGGCAATGAGCAGTTCTTC,few,TRBV4-1,TRBJ2-1,.
CSVGIQGTGQFF,TGCAGCGTTGGAATACAGGGGACGGGGCAGTTCTTC,many,TRBV29-1,TRBJ2-1,TRBD1
CASSQLRGTNEQFF,TGTGCCAGCAGCCAATTGCGGGGGACCAATGAGCAGTTCTTC,.,TRBV3-1,TRBJ2-1,TRBD2
CASSLIVPSGANVLTF,TGCGCCAGCAGCTTGATTGTTCCCTCTGGGGCCAACGTCCTGACTTTC,few,TRBV5-1,TRBJ2-6,.
CASSLGLYEQFF,TGTGCCAGCAGTTTGGGTTTGTATGAGCAGTTCTTC,many,TRBV28,TRBJ2-1,.
CASSVGVSGYNEQFF,TGTGCCAGCAGCGTAGGAGTTAGCGGGTACAATGAGCAGTTCTTC,.,TRBV9,TRBJ2-1,TRBD2
CASSYQGSLAFF,TGTGCCAGCAGCTACCAGGGGTCCTTGGCGTTCTTC,few,TRBV5-6,TRBJ2-1,.
CASSSSGPIPANEKLFF,TGCGCCAGCAGCTCGAGCGGACCTATTCCGGCTAATGAAAAACTGTTTTTT,few,TRBV5-1,TRBJ1-4,.
CASSLFPAGAGETQYF,TGTGCCAGCAGCTTATTTCCCGCGGGAGCTGGGGAGACCCAGTACTTC,few,TRBV7-3,TRBJ2-5,TRBD2
CSAGGDEQFF,TGCAGTGCAGGGGGAGATGAGCAGTTCTTC,few,TRBV20-1,TRBJ2-1,.
CASSEAGLAEQYF,TGTGCCAGCAGTGAAGCGGGACTAGCCGAGCAGTACTTC,.,TRBV6-1,TRBJ2-7,TRBD2
CASSQGRDGNYEQFF,TGCGCCAGCAGCCAGGGGCGGGATGGGAACTATGAGCAGTTCTTC,.,TRBV4-1,TRBJ2-1,.
CASSPASGRALGANVLTF,TGTGCCAGCAGCCCAGCTAGCGGGAGGGCCCTTGGGGCCAACGTCCTGACTTTC,few,TRBV3-1,TRBJ2-6,TRBD2
CASSLATSILADTQYF,TGTGCCAGCAGCTTGGCAACTAGCATTCTCGCAGATACGCAGTATTTT,few,TRBV5-6,TRBJ2-3,.
CASSLGREIHNEQFF,TGTGCCAGCAGCCTGGGGCGGGAGATCCACAATGAGCAGTTCTTC,few,TRBV12-3/TRBV12-4,TRBJ2-1,TRBD2
CASSFSTQLSYEQYF,TGCGCCAGCAGCTTCTCGACTCAGCTTAGCTACGAGCAGTACTTC,many,TRBV5-1,TRBJ2-7,.
CSVEDGPSGSYEQYF,TGCAGCGTTGAAGATGGCCCTAGCGGCTCCTACGAGCAGTACTTC,few,TRBV29-1,TRBJ2-7,TRBD2
CASSIGQVNTEAFF,TGTGCCAGTAGTATAGGCCAGGTCAACACTGAAGCTTTCTTT,.,TRBV19,TRBJ1-1,.
CASSLRLLSSYEQYF,TGTGCCAGCAGCCTCCGACTCTTGAGCTCCTACGAGCAGTACTTC,few,TRBV3-1,TRBJ2-7,.
CASSPPDKAYNEQFF,TGTGCCAGCTCACCACCGGACAAGGCCTACAATGAGCAGTTCTTC,.,TRBV18,TRBJ2-1,.